The rows below give T cell receptor beta chains drawn from one sample of a study of radiotherapy plus CTLA-4 blockade in lung cancer. Clones were read by immunoSEQ multiplex PCR, and TCRdb kept only the in-frame ones, dropping some. There are fewer than 65,000 clones in the sample; roughly four fifths occur only once, and about 6.1% lies in the top ten. The sequences come from peripheral blood, collected from a patient treated with radiotherapy plus ipilimumab. All receptors come from a human donor with non-small cell lung cancer whose response to radiotherapy plus ipilimumab could not be evaluated. The CDR3 runs from the conserved cysteine through the conserved F or W.

v_gene	j_gene	CDR3aa
TRBV7-2	TRBJ2-7	CASSLAGGPYEQYF
TRBV5-1	TRBJ2-3	CASSLAGESDTQYF
TRBV5-6	TRBJ2-3	CASSLEGTSDSTDTQYF
TRBV6-1	TRBJ1-5	CASSAEGNQPQHF
TRBV11-2	TRBJ2-5	CASRLGGIPLMQETQYF
TRBV12-5	TRBJ2-2	CASGDLTGMAGELFF
TRBV27	TRBJ2-7	CASSLFGRSYEQYF
TRBV6-6	TRBJ2-5	CASSYRLAGAETQYF
TRBV9	TRBJ2-7	CASSAGLAGNYEQYF
TRBV18	TRBJ2-3	CASSPTPGQGDRDTQYF
TRBV28	TRBJ1-1	CASSSSGGAANTEAFF
TRBV29-1	TRBJ2-1	CSGEQANEQFF
TRBV7-2	TRBJ2-2	CASSPRGTGELFF
TRBV7-9	TRBJ2-5	CASSLDVGRGETQYF
TRBV19	TRBJ1-5	CASSSQGNSNQPQHF
TRBV19	TRBJ1-2	CASSMSDSYNYGYTF
TRBV7-8	TRBJ2-2	CASSPVRGAVF
TRBV7-9	TRBJ2-5	CASSLSTSGETQYF
TRBV4-1	TRBJ2-2	CASSLSGGAGRTGELFF
TRBV2	TRBJ2-1	CASGAVAYNEQFF
TRBV10-1	TRBJ2-1	CASSESQTGYNEQFF
TRBV19	TRBJ1-5	CTSRTGQYSNQPQHF
TRBV5-3	TRBJ1-2	CARSLTATPYGYTF
TRBV7-2	TRBJ2-1	CASSLNSGGTYNEQFF
TRBV6-5	TRBJ2-7	CASSYTGYEQYF
TRBV5-1	TRBJ1-3	CASSLGPDRGNTIYF
TRBV6-1	TRBJ1-5	CASSVTRGTNQPQHF
TRBV10-3	TRBJ1-2	CAITDPGQGNYGYTF
TRBV27	TRBJ2-3	CASSQAGRTADTQYF
TRBV19	TRBJ1-5	CATNRDRDYSNQPQHF
TRBV6-5	TRBJ2-7	CASSVRTGDYEQYF
TRBV28	TRBJ1-2	CASSLQGSYGYTF
TRBV27	TRBJ1-1	CASSFGTEAFF
TRBV7-8	TRBJ2-5	CASSSRETQYF
TRBV10-3	TRBJ2-3	CAISDPGTGAGDTQYF
TRBV28	TRBJ1-2	CASSPFQGGYGYTF
TRBV5-1	TRBJ1-1	CASSPQGQGAFYNTEAFF
TRBV19	TRBJ2-1	CASSKPGQGALVYNEQFF
TRBV7-9	TRBJ2-2	CASSLPRQVVYVGELFF
TRBV6-1	TRBJ2-4	CASSGGTGRNIQYF
TRBV30	TRBJ2-7	CAWRGQGSSYEQYF
TRBV27	TRBJ1-6	CASSFVQTGISYNSPLHF
TRBV4-3	TRBJ1-1	CASSQDRAFNTEAFF
TRBV5-8	TRBJ2-3	CASSLGVSTDTQYF
TRBV5-1	TRBJ2-5	CASSLTSGGETQYF
TRBV19	TRBJ1-4	CASAHGGQGSEKLFF
TRBV5-1	TRBJ2-2	CASRPGSGGALRAGELFF
TRBV7-2	TRBJ2-7	CASSSASGRAEQYF
TRBV5-4	TRBJ2-5	CASSRGGRGGQETQYF
TRBV7-2	TRBJ1-3	CASSLDRGSGNTIYF
TRBV5-1	TRBJ2-1	CASSLLSRINNEQFF
TRBV20-1	TRBJ2-7	CSATRDYEQYF
TRBV5-1	TRBJ1-2	CASSYQLGQNYGYTF
TRBV28	TRBJ1-4	CASTLRETGGVINEKLFF
TRBV7-8	TRBJ2-1	CASSLAGGPYNEQFF
TRBV30	TRBJ2-1	CAWTRESSNNEQFF
TRBV9	TRBJ2-3	CASSVGTSGGADTDTQYF